This T cell receptor (beta chain) was sequenced during a study of regulatory T cells in long-lasting Graves disease. The CDR3 spans 14 residues. The V end lost 2 bases, the J end lost 8 bases, and 15 bases lay between the germline ends. The germline CDR1 and CDR2 sequences are MDHEN and SYDVKM. Time point of the sample: persistent/refractory GD, antithyroid drugs over 5 years with positive TRAb. The TCR library was prepared using RNA isolated from PBMCs. Patients all came to the study from an endocrinology department in Xi'an, China. Arm-PCR of CDR3 regions and iRepertoire HTBI primers were the basis on which TCR beta libraries were built. TCRdb redid the calling of the multiplex PCR reads with MiXCR, one entry per CDR3 protein. Here the sample spans about 660,000 distinct CDR3 sequences, roughly 30% being singletons. In its sample, this clonotype was seen many times. Its antigen is as yet unknown. Study outcomes and limitations: Persistent patients had more shared public clonotypes (roughly 2,700) than new patients (approximately 970). TRBV28, TRBJ1-2 and TRBJ2-5 were favored in persistent disease. The sample size was small, and this may have reduced accuracy.

The J gene is TRBJ1-2, the V gene TRBV28; D is possibly TRBD1 (6 bases). The sample in question was peripheral blood mononuclear cells (PBMCs), obtained when the disease was refractory, from a patient treated with antithyroid drugs. The sequence derives from a female donor with Graves disease. CDR3 bases: TGTGCCAGCAGTTTACTACAGGGTAGGGGCGGCTACACCTTC. Amino acid sequence: CASSLLQGRGGYTF.